This T cell receptor (beta chain) was documented in a study of T cells after yellow fever vaccination. Study results and caveats: It was a weaker secondary response, yet one that peaked faster, at day 5 versus 15.

Germline assignment: CDR1 SEHNR and CDR2 FQNEAQ (reference sequence). The CDR3 covers 14 residues. V lost 5 bases to trimming and J lost 2 bases, with 12 bases between them. As for this clonotype: Its target is not known.

UMIs were added to TCR cDNA along with a universal primer site when it was made by 5'RACE template switching. TCRdb reanalysed the 5' RACE reads using MiXCR and keeps one entry per CDR3 protein. This sample has some 300,000 distinct CDR3 sequences, with around 8.6% found just once. The rearrangement joins TRBV7-9 to TRBJ2-5; D gene unclear. The sequenced sample was CD4+ T cells sorted from PBMCs, obtained 5 days after the yellow fever booster vaccination. The sequence was collected from a man between 18 and 29 years old who received the YFV17D yellow fever vaccine. CDR3 nucleotides: TGTGCCAGCAGCCAGAGGAGCAGGCAAGAGACCCAGTACTTC. Amino acids: CASSQRSRQETQYF.